The source of this T cell receptor beta chain is a study of long-term antiretroviral therapy in people with HIV. Researchers report immunoSEQ v3.0 was run at survey level. TCRdb's copy holds only in-frame clones and misses some; the assay was immunoSEQ multiplex PCR. The profile shows fewer than 25,000 clones, roughly 84% of them singletons. Inclusion required at least two post-ART and at least one pre-ART PBMC samples. The trim removed 4 bases at V and 4 bases at J, leaving 6 bases unmatched. Germline-derived CDR1 and CDR2 are GTSNPN and SVGIG (reference sequence). The CDR3 loop spans 14 amino acids.

The V gene is TRBV30, the J gene TRBJ1-1; 10 bases line up with TRBD1. This sample comprised unsorted PBMCs, obtained 1.9 years after starting antiretroviral therapy. The receptor's source is a woman in her forties or fifties with HIV. Here the CDR3 DNA reads TGTGCCTGGACCGACAGGGGGCGCCGCACTGAAGCTTTCTTT. It translates to CAWTDRGRRTEAFF.